The 6 T cell receptor beta chains below all came from one sample that was sequenced in a study of PD-1 blockade in classical Hodgkin lymphoma. Sequenced by immunoSEQ multiplex PCR; TCRdb stores in-frame clones only, minus some. The table includes 64,000 or so clones, just over 90% detected once. The time point was: cycle 4 day 1 (C4D1), after less than 7 weeks of nivolumab. Each patient's relapse followed autologous stem cell transplantation, and brentuximab vedotin exposure varied. The material was peripheral blood mononuclear cells (PBMCs), obtained before the fourth cycle of nivolumab. These receptors originate from a human donor with classical Hodgkin lymphoma.

The chain recombines TRBV5-1 with TRBJ2-1, with 10 nucleotides matching TRBD2. Per the germline V gene, CDR1 is SGHRS and CDR2 is YFSETQ. V dropped 1 base and J dropped 9; count of bases not matched to a gene: 7. The CDR3 is 15 amino acids. DNA for the CDR3: TGCGCCAGCAGCTTGCACGCAGCGGGGGGGCGTGAGCAGTTCTTC. Residues: CASSLHAAGGREQFF.

This clone appeared a few times. In DNA, the CDR3 is TGTGCCAGCACTCAAGGACAGGGGGCTTCCGGTCAATACGAGCAGTACTTC. Its translation is CASTQGQGASGQYEQYF. The gene calls are TRBV27 and TRBJ2-7; 11 nucleotides line up with TRBD1. V shed 7 bases and J 4 bases; nucleotides not matched to a gene: 15. The CDR3 is 17 residues long. The germline gives CDR1 MNHEY, CDR2 SMNVEV (reference sequence).

The chain combines TRBV19 with TRBJ2-1, with TRBD1 matching 10 bases. Germline V gives CDR1 LNHDA, CDR2 SQIVND (reference sequence). V gave up 0 bases and J gave up 7 bases; unmatched junction bases: 3. CDR3 length equals 15 residues. CDR3 nucleotide sequence: TGTGCCAGTAGTATAGAGGACAGGGGGATGAATGAGCAGTTCTTC. Encoded protein: CASSIEDRGMNEQFF.

Of note for this clone: Germline and junction disagree at one end, which may indicate a read error. The chain has TRBV7-7 and TRBJ2-7; TRBD1 aligns across 8 bases. This CDR3 contains 20 residues. Germline V gene lookup returns CDR1 SSHAT and CDR2 FNYEAQ (reference sequence). In nucleotides, the CDR3 is TGTGCTAGCAGCCCCCCTTGGGAAGCAGACAGGGGAGGTATGGCCTACGAGCAGTACTTC. Its translation is CASSPPWEADRGGMAYEQYF.

The chain recombines TRBV19 with TRBJ2-7; a possible D gene is TRBD1 (6 bases). Germline-derived CDR1 and CDR2 are LNHDA and SQIVND (reference sequence). V was shortened by 4 bases and J by 2 bases, with 9 bases between the two germline ends. This CDR3 contains 13 residues. This CDR3 is CASSRGPAYEQYF. The CDR3 coding sequence is TGTGCCAGTAGTAGGGGGCCCGCCTACGAGCAGTACTTC.

CDR3 in amino acids: CASSQEWGAVLAYEQYF. The CDR3 nucleotides read TGCGCCAGCAGCCAAGAATGGGGGGCAGTCCTAGCCTACGAGCAGTACTTC. V and J are TRBV4-1 and TRBJ2-7, with D tentatively TRBD1 or TRBD2 (6 bases each). This CDR3 spans 17 amino acids. The germline V gene encodes CDR1 MGHRA and CDR2 YSYEKL. The V end was cut by 0 bases, the J end by 2 bases, with 17 bases between.